This entry is about one TCR beta chain. Antigen specificity is unknown. The record originates from a study of shared clonotypes between healthy human individuals. Notes on the study in general: A generally larger estimated richness was seen in naive subsets than in memory subsets. Although depth was large, rarefaction showed that sequencing of the sorted subsets was incomplete.

Terminally differentiated effector memory CD45RA+ cells were left out of the naive CD8 fraction, which was CD45RO-negative and positively selected for CCR7. Donors were Caucasian adults residing in Nashville, Tennessee, USA. How the authors handled the data: ImmunoSEQ gave junction-only sequences without quality scores, so filtering differed. The repertoire was sequenced with immunoSEQ multiplex PCR; TCRdb's copy has only in-frame clones and lacks some. The DNA was the basis for D and trimming; V, J and clone size are from that table. The data hold roughly 2 million clones, with 85% to 95% observed a single time. The V gene's germline CDR1 is SGHVS and CDR2 FNYEAQ. The CDR3 spans 15 residues. The V segment lost 5 bases and the J segment 7 bases; nucleotides outside the gene matches: 7.

The receptor was isolated from a man aged 18 to 35 in good health. V usage is TRBV7-6 and J usage is TRBJ1-6, with TRBD1 identical over 8 bases. Sequencing used naive CD8+ T cells sorted from blood. CDR3 DNA: TGTGCCAGCAGCGGCACGGGACAGGACAATTCACCCCTCCACTTT. This encodes CASSGTGQDNSPLHF.